Sequencing of this T cell receptor (beta chain) was carried out in a study of blood T cells in healthy people across ages. Study-wide findings and caveats: There was no known CMV status for donors, so expanded clonotype changes were possibly confounded. Bulk PBMC profiling left naive and antigen-experienced comparisons inconclusive.

A sample-barcoded 5' primer and a J-beta primer mix were used in a second PCR of about 6 to 11 cycles. TCRdb reanalysed the 5' RACE reads using MiXCR and keeps one entry per CDR3 protein. The sample includes 540,000 or so distinct CDR3 sequences, 40% to 50% of them seen just once. A remark on this clonotype: Its specificity is unknown.

Extractions gave at least 5.5 micrograms of total RNA per sample. The source of this sequence is a man older than 75 in good health. Sequenced sample: blood.

DNA for the CDR3: TGTGCCAGCAGCGTAGCGGGAGCTGGGGCCAACGTCCTGACTTTC. Protein: CASSVAGAGANVLTF. V usage is TRBV9 and J usage is TRBJ2-6; tentatively, D is TRBD2 (6 bases). The V end lost 0 bases, the J end lost 2 bases, and 6 bases lay between the germline ends. Germline V gene data show CDR1 as SGDLS and CDR2 as YYNGEE. The CDR3 runs to 15 residues. The full variable domain, rest sourced from reference TRBV9 and TRBJ2-6, is DSGVTQTPKHLITATGQRVTLRCSPRSGDLSVYWYQQSLDQGLQFLIQYYNGEERAKGNILERFSAQQFPDLHSELNLSSLELGDSALYFCASSVAGAGANVLTFGAGSRLTVL.